This entry is about one T cell receptor beta chain. Its antigen is not identified. With 60 Vbeta and 13 Jbeta primers, the PCR was carried out. TCRdb's table, derived via immunoSEQ multiplex PCR, lists solely in-frame clones and lacks some. The sample holds over 80,000 clones, around 85% seen once. The data belong to a study of cytomegalovirus exposure and HLA in healthy donors. Study-level points and caveats: An analysis done earlier found most TCR beta V segments productive about 87% or about 30% of the time.

Every donor was a healthy person donating bone marrow. Sequenced sample: PBMCs. This clonotype originated in a man aged 40-49 years in good health and CMV-seropositive.

CDR3 amino acids: CASPRARPNFNYGYTF. In DNA form, the CDR3 reads TGCGCCAGCCCGAGGGCCCGCCCTAACTTTAACTATGGCTACACCTTC. The rearrangement links TRBV23-1 to TRBJ1-2, with D unclear. TRBV23-1 is an open reading frame whose function is uncertain. The CDR3 has 16 amino acids. Trimming removed 8 bases from V and 1 base from J, with 20 bases in between.